These 5 T cell receptor beta chains were all obtained from the same sample, sequenced in a study of metastatic and nonmetastatic thyroid tumors (TCRdb year 2020). The library was produced with PCR. Sequencer: Illumina HiSeq 4000. TCRdb itself trimmed the public reads at Q25 with fastp, ran MiXCR and retained productive beta chains. Across this sample there are more than 65,000 clones, with 12% to 15% seen only once. Jointly, the top ten make up 5% to 8% of the sample. No treatment had been received by any patient before thyroid surgery. The specimen was blood. Receptors originate from a male donor with papillary thyroid cancer or a benign thyroid nodule (not recorded which). Some clones in this sample may be carry-over from other donors' samples.

This chain uses TRBV19 with TRBJ2-7; 9 bases fit TRBD2. This CDR3 region has 18 residues. Per germline, CDR1 LNHDA and CDR2 SQIVND (reference sequence). The ends lost 7 bases at V and 3 bases at J; junction bases unmatched: 19. CDR3 residues: CASIIRTSVEAVIYEQYF. For the CDR3, the DNA is TGTGCCAGTATTATCCGGACTAGCGTGGAGGCCGTCATCTACGAGCAGTACTTC.

The table lists this clone with many counts. The chain joins TRBV7-2 to TRBJ1-1, with TRBD1 identical over 8 bases. This CDR3 has 13 amino acids. With 4 bases clipped from V and 3 bases from J, the junction kept 1 base outside the gene matches. CDR1 and CDR2 from the germline V gene are SGHTA and FQGNSA. In DNA form, the CDR3 reads TGTGCCAGCAGCTCACAGGGGGACACTGAAGCTTTCTTT. Its translation is CASSSQGDTEAFF.

Ten or more counts support this clone. This sequence joins TRBV27 and TRBJ1-4; tentatively, D is TRBD1 (6 bases). CDR3 length: 14 residues. From germline, CDR1 is MNHEY and CDR2 SMNVEV (reference sequence). V lost 2 bases and J 5 bases, leaving 9 bases between the germline ends. The CDR3 bases are TGTGCCAGCAGTTTAAGCAGGGGAAATGAAAAACTGTTTTTT. It is translated as CASSLSRGNEKLFF.

Many counts were recorded for this clone. The genes are TRBV11-2 and TRBJ1-1; no firm D call. The germline gives CDR1 SGHAT, CDR2 FQNNGV. The CDR3 extends over 15 amino acids. V dropped 2 bases and J dropped 1 base, with 11 bases sitting between them. The CDR3, as DNA: TGTGCCAGCAGCTTACCGGGCCGCGGGAACACTGAAGCTTTCTTT. It yields the protein CASSLPGRGNTEAFF. Full variable domain (outside the CDR3, taken from reference TRBV11-2 and TRBJ1-1): EAGVAQSPRYKIIEKRQSVAFWCNPISGHATLYWYQQILGQGPKLLIQFQNNGVVDDSQLPKDRFSAERLKGVDSTLKIQPAKLEDSAVYLCASSLPGRGNTEAFFGQGTRLTVV.

This chain's CDR3 is CASSGTGGGQQYV. The CDR3, as DNA: TGTGCCAGCTCCGGGACAGGGGGCGGCCAGCAGTACGTC. The chain joins TRBV6-1 to TRBJ2-7, with 12 bases lining up with TRBD1. The CDR3 totals 13 residues. J lost 8 bases, V lost 8 bases, and 7 bases had no gene match. Germline CDR1 reads MNHNS; CDR2 reads SASEGT.